This section outlines one T cell receptor (beta chain) sequence together with its context. Its antigen is still unknown. The PCR made use of 60 Vbeta and 13 Jbeta primers. The data were produced by immunoSEQ multiplex PCR, yet TCRdb's version contains in-frame clones alone and is incomplete. The sample holds under 95,000 clones, less than 85% seen once. The data stem from a study of cytomegalovirus exposure and HLA in healthy donors. General observations from the study: Earlier results showed most TCR beta V segments being productive about 87% or about 30% of the time. The investigators catalogued 150 or so TCR beta chains as cytomegalovirus-associated.

The CDR3 has 14 residues. The germline V gene encodes CDR1 ENHRY and CDR2 SYGVKD. Trimming cost V 4 bases and J 4 bases; bases outside gene matches: 3. Healthy bone marrow donors made up the donor group. Donors had nominal health at sampling but likely had unrecorded immune exposures. This receptor was identified in a male donor in good health and CMV-seronegative. Material for sequencing was PBMCs. This sequence joins TRBV10-3 and TRBJ2-7, with TRBD1 matching 11 bases. CDR3 amino acids: CAISGTGGGYEQYF. The CDR3 DNA reads as TGTGCCATCAGTGGGACAGGGGGCGGGTACGAGCAGTACTTC.